Listed below are T cell receptor beta chains from one sample, sequenced in a study of CD8 T cells in Susac syndrome. TCRdb analysed the immunoSEQ multiplex PCR reads with MiXCR anew, one entry per CDR3 protein. The sample contains roughly 200,000 distinct CDR3 sequences, 94% of which appear only once. The sample was CD4+ T cells from PBMCs. The receptor set was obtained from a human donor with Susac syndrome. The CDR3 runs from the conserved cysteine through the conserved F or W. A D gene is named only where the DNA matches it firmly. Clone sizes are given selectively: once, few, many, or a class where the clone is expanded.

len: 12
d_gene: TRBD2
v_gene: TRBV25-1
abundance: once
j_gene: TRBJ2-3
CDR3aa: CATWDYTDTQYF
CDR3nt: TGTGCCACCTGGGACTACACAGATACGCAGTATTTT

len: 13
d_gene: -
v_gene: TRBV20-1
abundance: -
j_gene: TRBJ2-3
CDR3aa: CSARDLRANTQYF
CDR3nt: TGCAGTGCTAGAGATCTTCGAGCAAATACGCAGTATTTT

len: 15
d_gene: -
v_gene: TRBV6-6
abundance: -
j_gene: TRBJ1-2
CDR3aa: CASSYSFRDDYGYTF
CDR3nt: TGTGCCAGCAGTTACTCCTTTCGGGACGATTATGGCTACACCTTC

len: 14
d_gene: TRBD1
v_gene: TRBV30
abundance: -
j_gene: TRBJ1-2
CDR3aa: CAWSSNRGPYGYTF
CDR3nt: TGTGCCTGGAGTTCAAACAGGGGGCCCTATGGCTACACCTTC

len: 16
d_gene: TRBD1
v_gene: TRBV6-1
abundance: -
j_gene: TRBJ2-7
CDR3aa: CASSRASGTGSPEQYF
CDR3nt: TGTGCCAGCAGTCGAGCTTCCGGGACAGGGAGTCCCGAGCAGTACTTC

len: 16
d_gene: TRBD1
v_gene: TRBV5-6
abundance: -
j_gene: TRBJ1-2
CDR3aa: CASSLEPGQAGRGYTF
CDR3nt: TGTGCCAGCAGCTTGGAACCCGGACAGGCCGGTCGGGGCTACACCTTC

len: 13
d_gene: -
v_gene: TRBV24-1
abundance: -
j_gene: TRBJ1-5
CDR3aa: CATQRGGNQPQHF
CDR3nt: TGTGCCACCCAGCGAGGGGGCAATCAGCCCCAGCATTTT

len: 16
d_gene: TRBD2
v_gene: TRBV24-1
abundance: -
j_gene: TRBJ2-1
CDR3aa: CATSDALAGGYNEQFF
CDR3nt: TGTGCCACCAGTGATGCACTAGCGGGGGGCTACAATGAGCAGTTCTTC

len: 11
d_gene: -
v_gene: TRBV2
abundance: -
j_gene: TRBJ2-3
CDR3aa: CASSGGNTQYF
CDR3nt: TGTGCCAGCAGTGGAGGAAATACGCAGTATTTT

len: 15
d_gene: TRBD1
v_gene: TRBV12-3/TRBV12-4
abundance: -
j_gene: TRBJ1-1
CDR3aa: CASSRDRQMNTEAFF
CDR3nt: TGTGCCAGCAGTCGGGACAGACAAATGAACACTGAAGCTTTCTTT

len: 14
d_gene: TRBD1
v_gene: TRBV29-1
abundance: -
j_gene: TRBJ1-2
CDR3aa: CSVVDQGGFYGYTF
CDR3nt: TGCAGCGTTGTTGACCAGGGGGGTTTCTATGGCTACACCTTC

len: 12
d_gene: -
v_gene: TRBV3-1
abundance: -
j_gene: TRBJ2-7
CDR3aa: CASSARGYEQYF
CDR3nt: TGTGCCAGCAGCGCCAGGGGTTATGAGCAGTACTTC

len: 14
d_gene: TRBD1
v_gene: TRBV2
abundance: -
j_gene: TRBJ1-1
CDR3aa: CASTRTGGNTEAFF
CDR3nt: TGTGCCAGCACCCGGACAGGGGGGAACACTGAAGCTTTCTTT

len: 12
d_gene: -
v_gene: TRBV7-2
abundance: -
j_gene: TRBJ2-5
CDR3aa: CASSSRRETQYF
CDR3nt: TGTGCCAGCAGCTCTAGGAGGGAGACCCAGTACTTC

len: 15
d_gene: TRBD2
v_gene: TRBV20-1
abundance: -
j_gene: TRBJ2-1
CDR3aa: CSNLVERGGYNEQFF
CDR3nt: TGCAGTAATCTGGTGGAGCGGGGGGGGTACAATGAGCAGTTCTTC

len: 16
d_gene: TRBD1
v_gene: TRBV4-1
abundance: once
j_gene: TRBJ2-5
CDR3aa: CASSLDGDRGIETQYF
CDR3nt: TGCGCCAGCAGCCTAGATGGGGACAGGGGTATAGAGACCCAGTACTTC

len: 12
d_gene: -
v_gene: TRBV12-3/TRBV12-4
abundance: -
j_gene: TRBJ1-6
CDR3aa: CASSLTDSPLHF
CDR3nt: TGTGCCAGCAGTTTAACCGATTCACCCCTCCACTTT

len: 15
d_gene: -
v_gene: TRBV11-2
abundance: -
j_gene: TRBJ2-1
CDR3aa: CASTQGGPAYNEQFF
CDR3nt: TGTGCCAGCACCCAGGGGGGGCCAGCCTACAATGAGCAGTTCTTC

len: 15
d_gene: -
v_gene: TRBV19
abundance: -
j_gene: TRBJ1-5
CDR3aa: CASSIVGQGSRPQHF
CDR3nt: TGTGCCAGTAGTATCGTGGGGCAGGGGAGCCGGCCCCAGCATTTT

len: 13
d_gene: TRBD1
v_gene: TRBV29-1
abundance: -
j_gene: TRBJ1-2
CDR3aa: CSVGRGQSDGYTF
CDR3nt: TGCAGCGTCGGAAGGGGACAGTCCGATGGCTACACCTTC

len: 11
d_gene: -
v_gene: TRBV27
abundance: -
j_gene: TRBJ2-7
CDR3aa: CASSHLYEQYF
CDR3nt: TGTGCCAGCAGCCATCTCTACGAGCAGTACTTC

len: 13
d_gene: -
v_gene: TRBV11-1
abundance: -
j_gene: TRBJ1-5
CDR3aa: CASSLQTGQPQHF
CDR3nt: TGTGCCAGCAGCTTACAGACGGGGCAGCCCCAGCATTTT

len: 18
d_gene: TRBD1
v_gene: TRBV27
abundance: -
j_gene: TRBJ1-6
CDR3aa: CASSPGTGTRSYNSPLHF
CDR3nt: TGTGCCAGCAGCCCCGGGACAGGGACAAGGTCCTATAATTCACCCCTCCACTTT